This is a list of T cell receptor beta chains from one sample in a study of shared clonotypes between healthy human individuals. The protocol was immunoSEQ multiplex PCR, while the TCRdb copy is restricted to in-frame clones and leaves out a portion. The sample records millions of clones, about 94% being singletons. The sample consisted of naive CD8+ T cells sorted from blood. All receptors derive from a man younger than 35 in good health. CDR3s include the opening cysteine and the closing phenylalanine or tryptophan. D genes are given only for firm matches. The listing skips clone size in some rows; elsewhere it reads once, few, many or a size class.

cdr3_length,j_call,v_call,d_call,clone_size,cdr3_aa,cdr3_nt
14,TRBJ2-5,TRBV14,-,-,CASSQDWDQETQYF,TGTGCCAGCAGCCAAGATTGGGACCAAGAGACCCAGTACTTC
15,TRBJ1-2,TRBV27,-,-,CASSPAPFRLYGYTF,TGTGCCAGCAGTCCAGCCCCGTTCCGGCTGTATGGCTACACCTTC
13,TRBJ2-7,TRBV7-9,-,-,CASSPDWSSEQYF,TGTGCCAGCAGCCCCGATTGGAGTTCCGAGCAGTACTTC
11,TRBJ2-1,TRBV11-2,-,-,CASSWMDEQFF,TGTGCCAGCAGTTGGATGGATGAGCAGTTCTTC
17,TRBJ2-2,TRBV9,TRBD2,-,CASSSSRGVSNTGELFF,TGTGCCAGCAGCTCCTCGCGGGGGGTGTCGAACACCGGGGAGCTGTTTTTT
15,TRBJ1-4,TRBV13,TRBD1,-,CASSPEGAGGEKLFF,TGTGCCAGCAGCCCGGAGGGGGCAGGGGGTGAAAAACTGTTTTTT
14,TRBJ1-6,TRBV6-5,-,-,CASSGETYNSPLHF,TGTGCCAGCAGCGGGGAAACCTATAATTCACCCCTCCACTTT
16,TRBJ2-1,TRBV11-2,-,-,CASSLEVAHSYNEQFF,TGTGCCAGCAGCTTAGAGGTCGCCCACTCCTACAATGAGCAGTTCTTC
13,TRBJ2-7,TRBV7-8,-,-,CASSRTESYEQYF,TGTGCCAGCAGCCGGACGGAGTCCTACGAGCAGTACTTC
14,TRBJ1-5,TRBV27,-,-,CASSQQGPNQPQHF,TGTGCCAGCAGTCAACAGGGCCCCAATCAGCCCCAGCATTTT
17,TRBJ2-7,TRBV11-2,-,-,CASSLDIMVEHSYEQYF,TGTGCCAGCAGCTTAGATATTATGGTAGAACACTCCTACGAGCAGTACTTC
16,TRBJ1-5,TRBV4-1,-,-,CASSQQGQGSNQPQHF,TGCGCCAGCAGCCAACAGGGGCAAGGGAGCAATCAGCCCCAGCATTTT
15,TRBJ2-5,TRBV5-4,-,-,CASSLWGAIEETQYF,TGTGCCAGCAGCCTTTGGGGGGCCATTGAAGAGACCCAGTACTTC
14,TRBJ1-1,TRBV27,-,-,CASSNFRENTEAFF,TGTGCCAGCAGTAACTTCCGGGAGAACACTGAAGCTTTCTTT
14,TRBJ2-1,TRBV6-7,TRBD1,-,CASYRGRGYNEQFF,TGTGCCAGCTATAGGGGGCGAGGGTACAATGAGCAGTTCTTC
16,TRBJ2-5,TRBV6-5,-,-,CASSYWDTGGGETQYF,TGTGCCAGCAGTTATTGGGACACCGGAGGAGGAGAGACCCAGTACTTC
14,TRBJ2-7,TRBV7-2,-,-,CASSLTGFSYEQYF,TGTGCCAGCAGCTTAACGGGGTTTTCCTACGAGCAGTACTTC
15,TRBJ2-5,TRBV19,TRBD2,-,CASSTGLEGRETQYF,TGTGCCAGTAGTACGGGACTAGAAGGGAGGGAGACCCAGTACTTC
17,TRBJ2-7,TRBV27,-,-,CASSYNTALSGSYEQYF,TGTGCCAGCAGTTATAACACGGCACTAAGCGGTTCCTACGAGCAGTACTTC
15,TRBJ2-4,TRBV9,TRBD2,-,CASSTGGLAKNIQYF,TGTGCCAGCAGCACGGGGGGTTTAGCCAAAAACATTCAGTACTTC
16,TRBJ2-3,TRBV27,-,-,CASSLRLARYTDTQYF,TGTGCCAGCAGCTTACGGCTAGCGAGGTACACAGATACGCAGTATTTT
16,TRBJ1-4,TRBV6-5,-,-,CASSYSPGRANEKLFF,TGTGCCAGCAGTTACTCACCGGGACGGGCGAATGAAAAACTGTTTTTT
15,TRBJ1-2,TRBV27,TRBD1,-,CASSFGGQGNYGYTF,TGTGCCAGCAGTTTCGGCGGACAGGGGAACTATGGCTACACCTTC
16,TRBJ2-1,TRBV13,TRBD2,-,CASSLGTSGRWGEQFF,TGTGCCAGCAGCCTGGGGACTAGCGGGAGATGGGGTGAGCAGTTCTTC
19,TRBJ1-2,TRBV7-9,TRBD1,-,CASSSSEVNRGRNYYGYTF,TGTGCCAGCAGCTCATCCGAGGTAAACAGGGGGCGAAATTACTATGGCTACACCTTC
13,TRBJ2-5,TRBV7-9,-,-,CASSLSGQETQYF,TGTGCCAGCAGCTTGTCGGGGCAAGAGACCCAGTACTTC
14,TRBJ2-7,TRBV5-5,TRBD2,-,CASSASSGSYEQYF,TGTGCCAGCAGCGCATCTAGCGGGAGCTACGAGCAGTACTTC
16,TRBJ2-1,TRBV5-5,-,once,CASSSEAWTDYNEQFF,TGTGCCAGCAGCTCGGAGGCTTGGACAGACTACAATGAGCAGTTCTTC
14,TRBJ2-3,TRBV25-1,-,-,CASSTRGGFDTQYF,TGTGCCAGCAGTACAAGAGGGGGTTTCGATACGCAGTATTTT
16,TRBJ2-7,TRBV27,TRBD2,-,CASSSRLAGEGYEQYF,TGTGCCAGCAGTTCACGACTAGCGGGAGAAGGGTACGAGCAGTACTTC
13,TRBJ1-5,TRBV6-1,-,-,CASSEGANQPQHF,TGTGCCAGCAGTGAGGGGGCCAATCAGCCCCAGCATTTT
13,TRBJ1-1,TRBV30,-,few,CAWSAAVNTEAFF,TGTGCCTGGAGTGCTGCAGTGAACACTGAAGCTTTCTTT
17,TRBJ2-1,TRBV28,TRBD1,-,CASSYPRQGEKYNEQFF,TGTGCCAGCAGTTACCCAAGACAGGGGGAGAAATACAATGAGCAGTTCTTC
13,TRBJ2-3,TRBV27,-,-,CASSSLSTDTQYF,TGTGCCAGCAGCAGTCTTAGCACAGATACGCAGTATTTT
12,TRBJ2-7,TRBV10-3,TRBD1,-,CAIRGDSLEKEF,TGTGCCATCAGAGGGGACAGTCTCGAAAAAGAATTC